This is a list of T cell receptor beta chains from one sample in a study of a mutant IDH1 vaccine in newly diagnosed glioma. Method: immunoSEQ multiplex PCR; TCRdb's copy keeps in-frame clones and lacks some. The repertoire holds some 100,000 clones, with 83% as singletons. Sequenced material: PBMCs, taken from a glioma patient treated with radiotherapy, temozolomide or both. The receptors come from a woman aged 45 to 65 with glioma. Both conserved end residues are part of each CDR3. A D gene is named only where the DNA matches it firmly. Clone size, where shown, is once, few, many, or a class for clones that have expanded.

D	V	size	J	CDR3	DNA
-	TRBV6-1	once	TRBJ2-7	CASEGTSVLNEQYF	TGTGCCAGCGAGGGGACGTCGGTTCTTAACGAGCAGTACTTC
-	TRBV4-3	-	TRBJ2-6	CASSQELGSSGANVLTF	TGCGCCAGCAGCCAAGAATTGGGGTCCTCTGGGGCCAACGTCCTGACTTTC
-	TRBV20-1	-	TRBJ2-7	CSARAPVGQYF	TGCAGTGCTAGAGCCCCTGTTGGGCAGTACTTC
-	TRBV5-6	-	TRBJ1-1	CASSLEENTEAFF	TGTGCCAGCAGCTTGGAGGAAAACACTGAAGCTTTCTTT
-	TRBV27	-	TRBJ1-2	CASSLGQNYGYTF	TGTGCCAGCAGCCTCGGACAGAACTATGGCTACACCTTC
-	TRBV18	-	TRBJ1-5	CASSPDSNQPQHF	TGTGCCAGCTCGCCTGACAGTAATCAGCCCCAGCATTTT
-	TRBV6-6	-	TRBJ1-2	CASSSLGNQYGYTF	TGTGCCAGCAGTTCCCTCGGCAACCAGTATGGCTACACCTTC
-	TRBV6-5	-	TRBJ1-2	CASSVRGGGYTF	TGTGCCAGCAGCGTCCGTGGGGGGGGCTACACCTTC
-	TRBV28	once	TRBJ1-5	CASSLGTNSNQPQHF	TGTGCCAGCAGTTTAGGGACCAACAGCAATCAGCCCCAGCATTTT
-	TRBV11-3	-	TRBJ1-2	CASSSGPYYGYTF	TGTGCCAGCAGCTCCGGTCCTTATTATGGCTACACCTTC
-	TRBV27	-	TRBJ1-1	CATGPGWGTEAFF	TGTGCCACGGGGCCAGGGTGGGGAACTGAAGCTTTCTTT
-	TRBV30	-	TRBJ1-3	CAWRGQTYSGNTIYF	TGTGCCTGGAGAGGACAGACCTACTCTGGAAACACCATATATTTT
-	TRBV27	-	TRBJ2-2	CASSSWGAGAGELFF	TGTGCCAGCAGCTCCTGGGGGGCAGGGGCCGGGGAGCTGTTTTTT
-	TRBV9	-	TRBJ2-7	CASSVRAQNPYEQYF	TGTGCCAGCAGCGTACGAGCTCAGAATCCCTACGAGCAGTACTTC
-	TRBV29-1	-	TRBJ1-1	CSVGGGGSTEAFF	TGCAGCGTTGGGGGTGGAGGTAGCACTGAAGCTTTCTTT
-	TRBV5-1	-	TRBJ2-2	CASSPDGGPGTAGELFF	TGCGCCAGCAGCCCGGATGGGGGGCCAGGGACCGCCGGGGAGCTGTTTTTT
-	TRBV5-6	-	TRBJ1-3	CASSSRAGNTIYF	TGTGCCAGCAGCTCAAGGGCCGGAAACACCATATATTTT
TRBD1	TRBV6-1	-	TRBJ2-7	CASDVLGTAYYEQYF	TGTGCCAGCGACGTACTCGGGACAGCTTACTACGAGCAGTACTTC
-	TRBV6-1	-	TRBJ2-7	CASRPTVSYEQYF	TGTGCCAGCCGCCCCACCGTCTCCTACGAGCAGTACTTC
-	TRBV7-9	-	TRBJ2-5	CASSQQTGFETQYF	TGTGCCAGCAGTCAACAGACTGGGTTCGAGACCCAGTACTTC
TRBD2	TRBV9	-	TRBJ2-3	CASSEGTSGGMTDTQYF	TGTGCCAGCAGCGAGGGGACTAGCGGGGGAATGACAGATACGCAGTATTTT
-	TRBV5-1	-	TRBJ1-4	CASSLTGTTTNEKLFF	TGCGCCAGCAGCTTGACGGGCACAACAACTAATGAAAAACTGTTTTTT
-	TRBV19	-	TRBJ1-5	CASSIEGGLPSNQPQHF	TGTGCCAGTAGTATAGAAGGGGGACTACCTAGCAATCAGCCCCAGCATTTT
-	TRBV21-1	-	TRBJ1-6	CASSKAQGRVDNSPLHF	TGTGCCAGCAGCAAAGCCCAGGGGAGGGTCGATAATTCACCCCTCCACTTT
-	TRBV4-2	-	TRBJ2-2	CASRGREGDTGELFF	TGTGCCAGCAGAGGAAGGGAAGGAGACACCGGGGAGCTGTTTTTT
TRBD1	TRBV29-1	-	TRBJ2-3	CSVVSADREPDTQYF	TGCAGCGTTGTTTCGGCGGACAGGGAACCAGATACGCAGTATTTT
-	TRBV25-1	-	TRBJ1-4	CASRHSRSEKLFF	TGTGCCAGCAGACACAGTAGGAGCGAAAAACTGTTTTTT
-	TRBV18	-	TRBJ2-6	CASSPAMSSGANVLTF	TGTGCCAGCTCACCAGCGATGTCCTCTGGGGCCAACGTCCTGACTTTC
TRBD1	TRBV5-6	-	TRBJ2-7	CASSPGQAPYEQYF	TGTGCCAGCAGCCCGGGACAGGCCCCCTACGAGCAGTACTTC
-	TRBV29-1	-	TRBJ2-5	CSAKVPTQETQYF	TGCAGCGCCAAAGTGCCTACTCAGGAGACCCAGTACTTC
-	TRBV27	few	TRBJ1-2	CASSLDGGRPTIGYTF	TGTGCCAGCAGCCTAGACGGGGGGCGCCCCACTATTGGCTACACCTTC
-	TRBV5-4	-	TRBJ1-2	CASSLEVWRSNYGYTF	TGTGCCAGCAGCTTGGAGGTTTGGCGGTCTAACTATGGCTACACCTTC
-	TRBV19	-	TRBJ1-1	CATLLGTEAFF	TGTGCCACCCTCCTAGGGACTGAAGCTTTCTTT
TRBD1	TRBV6-6	-	TRBJ1-4	CASSYSTGGNEKLFF	TGTGCCAGCAGTTACTCGACAGGGGGTAATGAAAAACTGTTTTTT
-	TRBV19	once	TRBJ2-3	CASKGSPGDTQYF	TGTGCCAGTAAAGGGTCTCCCGGCGATACGCAGTATTTT
-	TRBV4-1	-	TRBJ1-4	CASSQAQVTNEKLFF	TGCGCCAGCAGCCAAGCACAGGTGACTAATGAAAAACTGTTTTTT
-	TRBV7-2	-	TRBJ2-5	CASSPGGGNGAQYF	TGTGCCAGCAGCCCCGGGGGCGGGAACGGGGCCCAGTACTTC
-	TRBV5-6	-	TRBJ1-1	CASSLVGMNTEAFF	TGTGCCAGCAGCTTGGTGGGAATGAACACTGAAGCTTTCTTT
-	TRBV7-3	-	TRBJ1-2	CASSLTGIAVDYGYTF	TGTGCCAGCAGCTTAACGGGGATAGCGGTCGACTATGGCTACACCTTC
TRBD1	TRBV27	-	TRBJ2-7	CASSLGTGGSYEQYF	TGTGCCAGCAGTTTAGGGACAGGGGGCTCCTACGAGCAGTACTTC